Each of the 2 T cell receptor beta chains below was sequenced from the same sample in a study of shared clonotypes between healthy human individuals. The data were produced by immunoSEQ multiplex PCR, yet TCRdb's version contains in-frame clones alone and is incomplete. The table includes about 2.3 million clones, 85% to 95% detected once. Source material: naive CD4+ T cells from PBMCs. The subset: CD45RA+ positively selected. The origin of the receptors is a man aged 18 to 29 in good health. Some clones in this sample may be carry-over from other donors' samples.

This clone was counted a single time. The J gene is TRBJ1-2, the V gene TRBV29-1; tentative D call: TRBD1 (6 bases). Germline assignment: CDR1 SQVTM and CDR2 ANQGSEA. The CDR3 has 13 residues. CDR3: CSVLRGAEYGYTF. The CDR3 coding sequence is TGCTCGGTCCTAAGGGGGGCGGAATATGGCTACACCTTC.

The chain uses TRBV14 and TRBJ2-1; possibly TRBD1 for D (6 bases). This CDR3 has 13 amino acids. Germline values: CDR1 SGHDN, CDR2 FVKESK. V was cut by 1 base and J by 8 bases, with 9 bases left in between. CDR3 sequence reads: CASSQGTEDEQFF. The CDR3 DNA reads TGTGCCAGCAGCCAAGGGACAGAAGATGAGCAGTTCTTC.